This TCR beta chain was sequenced in a study of blood T cells in healthy people across ages. Between the trimmed V and J ends, which lost 2 bases and 2 bases, there was a span of 10 bases. This CDR3 comprises 14 residues. CDR1 is SGHRS, CDR2 YFSETQ, per germline. The authors ran a second PCR of about 6 to 12 cycles using a sample-barcoded 5' primer and a J-beta primer mix. TCRdb passed the 5' RACE reads through MiXCR, listing each CDR3 protein once. The sample has approximately 600,000 distinct CDR3 sequences, 58% seen once. Sequenced sample: blood. The source of this sequence is a man aged 60-69 years in good health. The chain has TRBV5-1 and TRBJ2-5, with D perhaps matching TRBD1 (6 bases). CDR3 protein: CASSFGQPQETQYF. CDR3 DNA: TGCGCCAGCAGCTTCGGACAGCCTCAAGAGACCCAGTACTTC.